The 18 T cell receptor beta chains listed next were all sequenced from one sample in a study of blood T cell repertoires in COVID-19. Sequencing used immunoSEQ multiplex PCR; TCRdb keeps in-frame clones, though not all of them. The sample has around 190,000 clones, about four fifths seen once; the top ten hold approximately 6.9%. Specimen: peripheral blood. The source of these receptors is a man aged 55 to 70 with acute or convalescent COVID-19.

V is TRBV27 and J is TRBJ1-6; the D gene is possibly TRBD1 (6 bases). The V end was cut by 8 bases, the J end by 1 base, with 12 bases between. Germline V gene data show CDR1 as MNHEY and CDR2 as SMNVEV (reference sequence). The CDR3 is 15 amino acids. Written as DNA, the CDR3 is TGTGCCAGCCGTACAGGGCCATCCTATAATTCACCCCTCCACTTT. It translates to CASRTGPSYNSPLHF.

This clone was observed a few times. The chain combines TRBV19 with TRBJ1-4; D ambiguous. The CDR3 loop spans 16 amino acids. Trimming removed 6 bases from V and 2 bases from J, with 16 bases in between. CDR1 LNHDA and CDR2 SQIVND come from the germline V gene (reference sequence). The DNA of the CDR3 is TGTGCCAGTAGCTTCTCTCACACCACCACTAATGAAAAACTGTTTTTT. Translating gives CASSFSHTTTNEKLFF.

This clone appeared many times. The chain employs TRBV5-6 and TRBJ1-3; no reliable D call. Germline V gene lookup returns CDR1 SGHDT and CDR2 YYEEEE. Trimming left V 1 base short and J 2 bases short, with 10 bases between. This CDR3 has 15 residues. As DNA, the CDR3 is TGTGCCAGCAGCTTGTTTGGCCAAGCTGGAAACACCATATATTTT. This codes for CASSLFGQAGNTIYF.

DNA of the CDR3: TGTGCCAGCAAACCTGACTCCCAAGAGACCCAGTACTTC. This sequence encodes CASKPDSQETQYF. The V call is TRBV12-3 or TRBV12-4, the J call TRBJ2-5; D unresolved. The CDR3 contains 13 residues. The V and J ends lost 7 bases and 1 base respectively, with 10 bases between them.

This clone was observed a handful of times. J is TRBJ1-1 and V is TRBV11-2; no clear D. This CDR3 has 15 residues. V lost 6 bases and J lost 5, with 19 bases in between. Germline V gene lookup returns CDR1 SGHAT and CDR2 FQNNGV. The CDR3 nucleotides are TGTGCCAGCAGGTCCGCGTTCCGGGGAGGGACTGAAGCTTTCTTT. It codes for CASRSAFRGGTEAFF.

V and J are TRBV6-5 and TRBJ1-1; D gene uncertain. The germline V and J ends were trimmed by 2 bases and 0 bases, with 7 bases remaining between them. The germline V gene encodes CDR1 MNHEY and CDR2 SVGAGI. The CDR3 has 14 amino acids. DNA for the CDR3: TGTGCCAGCAGTTACATGGGCCTGAACACTGAAGCTTTCTTT. Translating it yields CASSYMGLNTEAFF.

The sample holds many counts of this clone. The gene calls are TRBV7-3 and TRBJ2-7; TRBD1 aligns across 7 bases. CDR1 and CDR2 (germline): SGHTA, FQGTGA. J lost 2 bases, V lost 3 bases, and 10 bases had no gene match. The CDR3 contains 16 residues. The CDR3 here is CASSLTGTAVPYEQYF. The CDR3 nucleotides are TGTGCCAGCAGCTTGACCGGGACAGCCGTTCCCTACGAGCAGTACTTC.

The J gene is TRBJ1-4, the V gene TRBV18, with a tentative D call TRBD1 (5 bases). The V gene's germline CDR1 is KGHSH and CDR2 LQKENI. The CDR3 totals 14 residues. V dropped 8 bases and J dropped 6 bases, with 16 bases sitting between them. CDR3 sequence (DNA): TGTGCCAGCGCCTACGGGGCGGGGGATGAAAAACTGTTTTTT. Amino acids: CASAYGAGDEKLFF.

The gene calls are TRBV10-2 and TRBJ1-5; D is perhaps TRBD1 (6 bases). From germline, CDR1 is WSHSY and CDR2 SAAADI. Trimming cost V 0 bases and J 9 bases, with 9 bases left between them. CDR3 length: 13 amino acids. The DNA of the CDR3 is TGCGCCAGCAGTGAGTCGGGAGGGGGGCCCCAGCATTTT. Residues: CASSESGGGPQHF.

This clone has ten or more counts. The rearrangement uses TRBV7-9 and TRBJ2-2; the D gene is possibly TRBD1 (6 bases). Looked up from germline, CDR1 is SEHNR and CDR2 is FQNEAQ (reference sequence). V lost 4 bases to trimming and J lost 0 bases, with 18 bases between them. The CDR3 sequence is 18 residues long. CDR3 loop: CASSSGQSGNSNTGELFF. The CDR3 DNA reads as TGTGCCAGCAGCTCAGGACAGTCGGGGAACTCGAACACCGGGGAGCTGTTTTTT.

This clone appeared a few times. The J gene is TRBJ1-6, the V gene TRBV2; 9 bases are a match to TRBD1. CDR1 is SNHLY and CDR2 is FYNNEI in the germline V gene. Trimming took 3 bases from V and 7 from J; bases not matched to a gene: 4. The CDR3 runs to 15 residues. CDR3 loop: CASSEAGQGNSPLHF. The CDR3 nucleotides read TGTGCCAGCAGTGAGGCTGGACAGGGGAATTCACCCCTCCACTTT.

This clone was observed at least ten times. No DNA is shown, since the ends of the CDR3 on it are uncertain; the CDR3 is the one TCRdb lists. This chain links TRBV20-1 with TRBJ2-1; the DNA was not used to check the table's D call, TRBD1. 16 amino acids form the CDR3, both terminal residues included. Germline CDR1 is DFQATT and CDR2 is SNEGSKA (reference sequence). The CDR3 loop reads CSASPTVAGEYNEQFF.

This rearrangement joins TRBV24-1 to TRBJ1-3, with D possibly being TRBD1 (6 bases). Trimming shortened V by 3 bases and J by 1 base, and 6 bases separated the two germline ends. Germline V gene sequence: CDR1 KGHDR, CDR2 SFDVKD. This CDR3 is built from 14 residues. The CDR3 protein is CATSDGQSGNTIYF. CDR3 in DNA: TGTGCCACCAGTGATGGACAGTCTGGAAACACCATATATTTT.

This sequence joins TRBV19 and TRBJ1-6; 8 bases map to TRBD1. The length of the CDR3 is 16 residues. V was clipped by 10 bases and J by 9 bases; unmatched bases: 17. Germline-derived CDR1 and CDR2 are LNHDA and SQIVND (reference sequence). The chain's CDR3 is CATSVGQDFFSSPLHF. DNA for the CDR3: TGTGCCACCTCAGTGGGACAGGACTTTTTTAGTTCACCCCTCCACTTT.

V gene TRBV4-1 combines with J gene TRBJ1-4, with unresolved D. This CDR3 is built from 15 residues. V was clipped by 1 base and J by 4 bases, with 10 bases between them. Germline CDR1 is MGHRA and CDR2 is YSYEKL. CDR3 region: CASSQVPGLNEKLFF. CDR3 DNA sequence: TGCGCCAGCAGCCAAGTGCCTGGGCTTAATGAAAAACTGTTTTTT.

The rearrangement uses TRBV29-1 and TRBJ1-6; TRBD1 matches 10 bases. Trimming at V came to 6 bases and at J to 7 bases, leaving 3 bases not matched to a gene. Germline-derived CDR1 and CDR2 are SQVTM and ANQGSEA. The CDR3 is made up of 13 amino acids. The CDR3 DNA is TGCAGCGTCGCGACAGGGGGCAATTCACCCCTCCACTTT. Translating gives CSVATGGNSPLHF.

The V call is TRBV24-1, the J call TRBJ2-2; D perhaps matches TRBD2 (6 bases). The V gene's germline CDR1 is KGHDR and CDR2 SFDVKD. This CDR3 is 13 amino acids long. CDR3: CASQRVNTGELFF. The CDR3, as DNA: TGTGCTTCCCAGCGGGTGAACACCGGGGAGCTGTTTTTT.

The chain joins TRBV3-1 (or the pseudogene TRBV3-2) to TRBJ1-5; the match to TRBD1 covers 7 bases. The V gene's germline CDR1 is LGHDT and CDR2 YNNKEL (reference sequence). The CDR3 consists of 14 residues. V trimming: 5 bases; J trimming: 6 bases; junction bases outside the gene matches: 7. In DNA, the CDR3 is TGTGCCAGCAGCTCTCGACAGGGTGGTCAGCCCCAGCATTTT. Protein product: CASSSRQGGQPQHF.